This passage covers 8 T cell receptor beta chains from one sample sequenced in a study of cytomegalovirus exposure and HLA in healthy donors. The PCR was carried out with 60 Vbeta primers and 13 Jbeta primers. The method was immunoSEQ multiplex PCR; TCRdb's version includes in-frame clones alone and lacks a portion of them. The sample records approximately 170,000 clones, just under 75% being singletons. The sequenced sample was PBMCs. These receptors all stem from a woman in her 30s in good health and CMV-seropositive.

The rearrangement joins TRBV28 to TRBJ2-1, with D unresolved. The CDR3 totals 11 residues. Germline-derived CDR1 and CDR2 are MDHEN and SYDVKM. V was pared by 4 bases and J by 9 bases, with 7 bases between. DNA for the CDR3: TGTGCCAGCAGTTCAGTAGCTGAGCAGTTCTTC. This encodes CASSSVAEQFF.

The chain carries TRBV10-1 and TRBJ1-1; 7 nucleotides match TRBD1. With 5 bases clipped from V and 1 base from J, the junction kept 4 bases outside the gene matches. Germline V CDR1 and CDR2: WNHNN, SYGVQD (reference sequence). CDR3 length equals 14 residues. The CDR3 loop is CASSRTGANTEAFF. The CDR3 DNA follows: TGCGCCAGCAGTCGGACAGGCGCGAACACTGAAGCTTTCTTT.

CDR3: CASRQDSLANYGYTF. The CDR3 nucleotides read TGTGCCAGTCGACAGGATTCGTTAGCTAACTATGGCTACACCTTC. The chain has TRBV19 and TRBJ1-2; TRBD1 might be the D (6 bases). The germline V gene has CDR1 LNHDA and CDR2 SQIVND (reference sequence). V lost 8 bases and J lost 0, with 16 bases in between. The CDR3 is 15 amino acids.

This rearrangement joins TRBV7-9 to TRBJ1-2; D is perhaps TRBD1 (5 bases). CDR3 length equals 14 residues. Germline CDR1 is SEHNR and CDR2 is FQNEAQ (reference sequence). V lost 3 bases to trimming and J lost 4 bases, with 12 bases between them. The CDR3, as DNA: TGTGCCAGCAGCTTGTCCCAGGGAGGCTATGGCTACACCTTC. Its protein product is CASSLSQGGYGYTF.

The rearrangement links TRBV27 to TRBJ1-5; D is undetermined. The germline V gene encodes CDR1 MNHEY and CDR2 SMNVEV (reference sequence). CDR3 size: 14 residues. The V end was cut by 3 bases, the J end by 2 bases, with 8 bases between. CDR3 in amino acids: CASSLNGGNQPQHF. Written as DNA, the CDR3 is TGTGCCAGCAGTTTGAACGGGGGCAATCAGCCCCAGCATTTT.

Comments on this clone: Germline and junction disagree at one end, which may indicate a read error. The chain links TRBV7-9 to TRBJ2-7; TRBD1 is a possible D gene (6 bases). Germline V gives CDR1 SEHNR, CDR2 FQNEAQ (reference sequence). The CDR3 has 15 amino acids. The CDR3, as DNA: TGTGCCAGCAGCGGCGACCCGGTACAGGGACGGGATCGTGACTTC. It specifies CASSGDPVQGRDRDF.

The rearrangement uses TRBV7-2 and TRBJ2-5; no clear D. Trimming took off 5 bases at V and 5 bases at J, with 18 bases between the two ends. From germline, CDR1 is SGHTA and CDR2 FQGNSA. This CDR3 region has 15 residues. The CDR3 loop is CASSVSGGVGETQYF. The CDR3 coding sequence is TGTGCCAGCAGCGTAAGTGGCGGAGTTGGGGAGACCCAGTACTTC.

V and J are TRBV5-4 and TRBJ2-5; a possible D gene is TRBD2 (5 bases). CDR1 is SGHNT and CDR2 is YYREEE in the germline V gene (reference sequence). Trimming pared 7 bases from V and 5 bases from J, leaving 15 bases between. The CDR3 contains 13 residues. In nucleotides, the CDR3 is TGTGCCAGCGGGAGAGGACGAGCGGAGACCCAGTACTTC. Residues: CASGRGRAETQYF.